Below are 16 T cell receptor beta chains sequenced from a single sample in a study of blood T cells in healthy people across ages. A second about 6 to 12 cycle PCR used barcoded and J-beta primers. TCRdb independently ran MiXCR on the 5' RACE reads; one entry per CDR3 protein. The sample carries fewer than 800,000 distinct CDR3 sequences, under 25% recorded once. The specimen was blood. These receptors were taken from a man between 65 and 79 years old in good health.

This rearrangement joins TRBV24-1 to TRBJ2-7, with no clear D. Germline V gene sequence: CDR1 KGHDR, CDR2 SFDVKD. This CDR3 is 13 amino acids long. V lost 5 bases to trimming and J lost 5 bases, with 12 bases between them. CDR3 in DNA: TGTGCCACCAGTGCGGGTTCTAGGGACGAGCAGTACTTC. This gives the protein CATSAGSRDEQYF.

The chain combines TRBV27 with TRBJ1-5; TRBD1 aligns across 9 bases. Germline CDR1 MNHEY, CDR2 SMNVEV (reference sequence). The CDR3 has 16 amino acids. The trim removed 5 bases at V and 4 bases at J, leaving 9 bases unmatched. Here the CDR3 reads CASSPRTGVLNQPQHF. In nucleotides, the CDR3 is TGTGCCAGCAGTCCCCGGACAGGGGTTCTTAATCAGCCCCAGCATTTT.

This clonotype has just a few counts. The V call is TRBV20-1, the J call TRBJ2-1; D is uncertain. The V end was cut by 3 bases, the J end by 4 bases, with 7 bases between. CDR1 DFQATT and CDR2 SNEGSKA come from the germline V gene (reference sequence). The CDR3 sequence is 12 residues long. The CDR3 loop reads CSASFGYNEQFF. The CDR3 nucleotides are TGCAGTGCTAGTTTCGGATACAATGAGCAGTTCTTC.

V is TRBV24-1 and J is TRBJ2-2, with D possibly TRBD1 on 5 matching bases. The CDR3 has 13 amino acids. Per germline, CDR1 KGHDR and CDR2 SFDVKD. V was trimmed by 4 bases and J by 5 bases, leaving 7 bases between them. The CDR3 is CATSEAGTGELFF. The DNA of the CDR3 is TGTGCCACCAGTGAGGCAGGGACCGGGGAGCTGTTTTTT.

CDR3 in DNA: TGTGCCAGCACTCCTCACGGACAGACCTATGGCTACACCTTC. Translated: CASTPHGQTYGYTF. J is TRBJ1-2 and V is TRBV27, with D possibly TRBD1 on 6 matching bases. The V gene lost 7 bases and the J gene lost 4 bases, with 16 bases spanning the gap. Looked up from germline, CDR1 is MNHEY and CDR2 is SMNVEV (reference sequence). The CDR3 loop spans 14 amino acids.

CDR3 protein: CASSPILGGQETQYF. CDR3 bases: TGCGCCAGCAGTCCTATACTGGGCGGTCAAGAGACCCAGTACTTC. The chain links TRBV5-1 to TRBJ2-5; no definite D call. Germline CDR1 is SGHRS and CDR2 is YFSETQ. The CDR3 totals 15 residues. The V end was cut by 5 bases, the J end by 2 bases, with 16 bases between.

As for this clonotype: A read error may account for a junction end that differs from germline. This chain joins TRBV9 and TRBJ2-1; D remains ambiguous. The germline CDR1 and CDR2 sequences are SGDLS and YYNGEE. The CDR3 is made up of 13 amino acids. The CDR3 region is CASSPQPETEQFF. As DNA, the CDR3 is TGCGCCAGCAGCCCCCAGCCCGAGACTGAGCAGTTCTTC.

This rearrangement joins TRBV20-1 to TRBJ1-6, with D perhaps matching TRBD1 (6 bases). This CDR3 has 17 residues. CDR1 and CDR2 from the germline V gene are DFQATT and SNEGSKA (reference sequence). With 0 bases removed from V and 9 bases from J, the gap between germline ends came to 21 bases. CDR3 DNA: TGCAGTGCTAGAGATTCTAGGCGACAGGCCTCCGGTTCACCCCTCCACTTT. Protein sequence: CSARDSRRQASGSPLHF.

In this sample, this clonotype turned up a few times. V gene TRBV3-1 combines with J gene TRBJ1-6, with D unresolved. Trimming left V 1 base short and J 10 bases short, with 11 bases between. The CDR3 sequence is 14 residues long. From germline, CDR1 is LGHDT and CDR2 YNNKEL (reference sequence). CDR3 sequence reads: CASSQAEGRSPLHF. DNA of the CDR3: TGTGCCAGCAGCCAAGCGGAGGGCAGGTCACCCCTCCACTTT.

A single count supports this clonotype. V is TRBV5-1 and J is TRBJ2-5; D gene unclear. V dropped 3 bases and J dropped 1 base, with 10 bases sitting between them. Germline loops: CDR1 SGHRS, CDR2 YFSETQ. The CDR3 is made up of 14 amino acids. The CDR3, as DNA: TGCGCCAGCAGCTCGTCGGCGGTCCAAGAGACCCAGTACTTC. Protein: CASSSSAVQETQYF. Supplemented by reference TRBV5-1 and TRBJ2-5, the full variable domain reads KAGVTQTPRYLIKTRGQQVTLSCSPISGHRSVSWYQQTPGQGLQFLFEYFSETQRNKGNFPGRFSGRQFSNSRSEMNVSTLELGDSALYLCASSSSAVQETQYFGPGTRLLVL.

The chain links TRBV5-1 to TRBJ2-7; 7 nucleotides line up with TRBD1. The J call is in doubt because the DNA end fits TRBJ2-1 better. The CDR3 covers 13 residues. The germline V gene has CDR1 SGHRS and CDR2 YFSETQ. The CDR3 region is CASSPDRRNEQFF. CDR3 sequence (DNA): TGCGCCAGCAGCCCGGACAGGAGAAATGAGCAGTTCTTC.

The sample holds a few counts of this clonotype. V gene TRBV5-1 combines with J gene TRBJ2-1, with D possibly TRBD2 on 6 matching bases. CDR1 and CDR2 (germline): SGHRS, YFSETQ. The V end was cut by 0 bases, the J end by 0 bases, with 13 bases between. This CDR3 is 17 amino acids long. CDR3 sequence: CASSLGIAASSYNEQFF. CDR3 nucleotide sequence: TGCGCCAGCAGCTTGGGAATAGCGGCGAGCTCCTACAATGAGCAGTTCTTC.

This clonotype was counted between two and nine times. This chain links TRBV12-5 with TRBJ2-1; TRBD2 agrees at 11 bases. This CDR3 region has 12 residues. The germline gives CDR1 LGHNT, CDR2 FRNRAP. The CDR3: CAASGRNIEQFF. DNA for the CDR3: TGTGCCGCTAGCGGGAGGAACATTGAGCAGTTCTTC.

This clonotype has more than one count but fewer than ten. V usage is TRBV20-1 and J usage is TRBJ1-5; D remains ambiguous. There are 11 residues in the CDR3. CDR1 is DFQATT, CDR2 SNEGSKA, per germline (reference sequence). Trimming took 6 bases from V and 5 from J, leaving 8 bases between them. CDR3 DNA: TGCAGTGCCAGAAAGTATCAGCCCCAGCATTTT. Translating it yields CSARKYQPQHF.

The table lists this clonotype with many counts. This rearrangement joins TRBV5-1 to TRBJ2-3, with 7 bases lining up with TRBD2. The V gene's germline CDR1 is SGHRS and CDR2 YFSETQ. CDR3 length: 15 residues. Trimming removed 1 base from V and 5 bases from J; junction bases left unmatched: 7. The CDR3 DNA reads as TGCGCCAGCAGCTTGCTCGGGGCGGGAGAAGATACGCAGTATTTT. The encoded protein is CASSLLGAGEDTQYF.

The V and J genes are TRBV6-5 and TRBJ1-1; TRBD1 is a possible D gene (6 bases). Trimming cost V 6 bases and J 3 bases, with 11 bases left between them. Per the germline V gene, CDR1 is MNHEY and CDR2 is SVGAGI. The CDR3 has 13 amino acids. CDR3 amino acids: CASSRQAHTEAFF. In DNA, the CDR3 is TGTGCCAGCAGCAGACAGGCGCACACTGAAGCTTTCTTT.